These T cell receptor beta chains were read from a single sample in a study of control samples from healthy donors and cancer patients. Repertoires were generated with immunoSEQ multiplex PCR, while TCRdb's copy carries only in-frame clones and drops some. Of some 140,000 clones listed, 80% to 95% are singletons. The source material was blood. These TCRs come from a young man in good health. Each CDR3 is given with its conserved first and last residue. D genes are given only for firm matches. Size is omitted from some rows. Given values are once, few, many or a class for expanded clones.

abundance	v_gene	d_gene	j_gene	CDR3aa	CDR3nt
-	TRBV11-3	-	TRBJ1-1	CASSLEAGIVTEAFF	TGTGCCAGCAGCTTAGAGGCAGGGATTGTGACTGAAGCTTTCTTT
few	TRBV11-3	TRBD1	TRBJ2-7	CASSLETGRTYEQYF	TGTGCCAGCAGCTTAGAGACAGGGAGAACCTACGAGCAGTACTTC
-	TRBV6-5	-	TRBJ1-1	CASSSLRGGTTEAFF	TGTGCCAGCAGTTCCCTCCGCGGGGGAACGACTGAAGCTTTCTTT
-	TRBV11-2	TRBD2	TRBJ2-3	CASSPSGREEDTQYF	TGTGCCAGCAGCCCTAGCGGGAGGGAGGAAGATACGCAGTATTTT
-	TRBV29-1	-	TRBJ2-4	CSVRFSGNLKNIQYF	TGCAGCGTTCGTTTTTCGGGGAACCTAAAAAACATTCAGTACTTC
-	TRBV6-4	TRBD2	TRBJ2-1	CASSEREAKDQFF	TGTGCCAGCAGTGAGCGGGAGGCCAAAGATCAGTTCTTC
-	TRBV28	-	TRBJ2-7	CASSWEPSYEQYF	TGTGCCAGCAGTTGGGAACCCTCCTACGAGCAGTACTTC
-	TRBV18	-	TRBJ1-2	CASSPRETLAPGYTF	TGTGCCAGCTCCCCCAGAGAGACACTAGCCCCCGGCTACACCTTC
once	TRBV28	TRBD2	TRBJ2-1	CASSSGLAFWFF	TGTGCCAGCAGTTCAGGACTAGCGTTTTGGTTCTTC
-	TRBV5-4	TRBD1	TRBJ1-2	CASSFPGGSGYGYTF	TGTGCCAGCAGCTTTCCAGGGGGTTCTGGCTATGGCTACACCTTC
-	TRBV7-9	TRBD1	TRBJ2-7	CASSLGDRVYEQYF	TGTGCCAGCAGCTTAGGGGACAGGGTGTATGAGCAGTACTTC
-	TRBV4-3	-	TRBJ2-7	CASSQAWAGSYEQYF	TGCGCCAGCAGCCAAGCATGGGCAGGCTCCTACGAGCAGTACTTC
once	TRBV7-2	-	TRBJ1-2	CATWGRSGYTF	TGTGCCACCTGGGGCAGATCTGGCTACACCTTC
-	TRBV28	-	TRBJ1-2	CASSLTQRGQLYGYTF	TGTGCCAGCAGTTTAACACAACGGGGTCAATTGTATGGCTACACCTTC
-	TRBV7-3	-	TRBJ2-3	CASSSQSPTGVKTDTQYF	TGTGCCAGCAGCTCCCAATCGCCCACGGGAGTAAAGACAGATACGCAGTATTTT
-	TRBV7-9	TRBD1	TRBJ1-2	CASSPDRETSYGYTF	TGTGCCAGCAGCCCGGACAGGGAGACCTCCTATGGCTACACCTTC
-	TRBV5-6	TRBD2	TRBJ2-7	CASSFSLAGGLYEQYF	TGTGCCAGCAGCTTCTCACTAGCGGGAGGACTCTACGAGCAGTACTTC
-	TRBV2	-	TRBJ2-7	CASTEKYEQYF	TGTGCCAGCACCGAGAAGTACGAGCAGTACTTC
-	TRBV7-9	TRBD1	TRBJ2-1	CASSSSRDRSGYNGQFF	TGTGCCAGCAGCTCCTCTCGGGACAGGTCTGGCTACAATGGGCAGTTCTTC
-	TRBV29-1	TRBD1	TRBJ2-3	CSVATGGPRTDTQYF	TGCAGCGTTGCAACAGGGGGCCCCAGAACAGATACGCAGTATTTT
-	TRBV15	TRBD1	TRBJ1-3	CATSRDTGVGNTIYF	TGTGCCACCAGCAGAGATACAGGGGTAGGAAACACCATATATTTT
-	TRBV11-3	TRBD1	TRBJ2-7	CASSLMGQGDEQYF	TGTGCCAGCAGCCTGATGGGACAGGGGGACGAGCAGTACTTC
-	TRBV5-1	TRBD2	TRBJ2-3	CASSYGLAGDYTQYF	TGCGCCAGCAGCTACGGACTAGCGGGAGATTATACGCAGTATTTT
-	TRBV9	-	TRBJ2-7	CASSPGSYEQYF	TGTGCCAGCAGCCCGGGATCCTACGAGCAGTACTTC
-	TRBV7-2	TRBD2	TRBJ2-1	CASSLMGLAGNEQFF	TGTGCCAGCAGCTTAATGGGACTAGCGGGCAATGAGCAGTTCTTC
once	TRBV3-1/TRBV3-2	-	TRBJ1-3	CASRSRALSGNTIYF	TGTGCCAGCCGAAGCCGGGCCCTCAGTGGAAACACCATATATTTT
-	TRBV28	-	TRBJ1-2	CASMEWGSTNYGYTF	TGTGCCAGCATGGAGTGGGGCTCGACCAACTATGGCTACACCTTC
-	TRBV28	TRBD1	TRBJ1-2	CASSLYPTGVSGYTF	TGTGCCAGCAGTTTATACCCGACAGGGGTGAGTGGCTACACCTTC